The 15 T cell receptor beta chains below all came from one sample that was sequenced in a study of blood T cell repertoires in COVID-19. The table came from immunoSEQ multiplex PCR; TCRdb's copy has only in-frame clones and leaves some out. The table lists about 150,000 clones, roughly 87% of them singletons. Input material: peripheral blood. All receptors come from a woman aged 60-75 years with active or convalescent COVID-19.

The J gene is TRBJ1-2, the V gene TRBV5-1; no reliable D call. CDR1 and CDR2 from the germline V gene are SGHRS and YFSETQ. The CDR3 runs to 16 residues. The V and J ends lost 2 bases and 1 base respectively, with 15 bases between them. The CDR3 sequence is CASSLGSAALNYGYTF. Written as DNA, the CDR3 is TGCGCCAGCAGCTTAGGATCTGCGGCTCTTAACTATGGCTACACCTTC.

In this sample, this clone turned up once. The chain couples TRBV10-3 to TRBJ1-4; TRBD1 agrees at 10 bases. Looked up from germline, CDR1 is ENHRY and CDR2 is SYGVKD. The CDR3 covers 15 residues. With 3 bases clipped from V and 7 bases from J, the junction kept 5 bases outside the gene matches. CDR3 in DNA: TGTGCCATCAGTGAATCGGGACAGGGGAGTGAAAAACTGTTTTTT. As protein: CAISESGQGSEKLFF.

The chain links TRBV24-1 to TRBJ2-3, with D tentatively TRBD1 (6 bases). The germline CDR1 and CDR2 sequences are KGHDR and SFDVKD. The CDR3 spans 13 residues. Between the trimmed V and J ends, which lost 4 bases and 4 bases, there was a span of 8 bases. The DNA for the CDR3 is TGTGCCACCAGTGACCCAGGGGCAGATACGCAGTATTTT. Protein sequence: CATSDPGADTQYF.

The sample holds one count of this clone. This rearrangement joins TRBV12-3 or TRBV12-4 to TRBJ2-2; D possibly corresponds to TRBD2 (5 bases). This CDR3 comprises 13 residues. Trimming removed 3 bases from V and 7 bases from J, with 9 bases in between. Here the CDR3 DNA reads TGTGCCAGCAGTTTTGGCGGGCGCGGGGAGCTGTTTTTT. Amino acids: CASSFGGRGELFF.

The genes are TRBV5-1 and TRBJ2-3; a weak D match, TRBD2 (6 bases). The V end lost 5 bases, the J end lost 6 bases, and 22 bases lay between the germline ends. Germline values: CDR1 SGHRS, CDR2 YFSETQ. This CDR3 is built from 16 residues. CDR3 sequence reads: CASRMRPGLGEDTQYF. The CDR3 region has the DNA TGCGCCAGCAGGATGCGACCGGGACTGGGGGAGGATACGCAGTATTTT. The complete variable domain, with remaining parts taken from reference TRBV5-1 and TRBJ2-3, reads KAGVTQTPRYLIKTRGQQVTLSCSPISGHRSVSWYQQTPGQGLQFLFEYFSETQRNKGNFPGRFSGRQFSNSRSEMNVSTLELGDSALYLCASRMRPGLGEDTQYFGPGTRLTVL.

The chain joins TRBV2 to TRBJ2-1, with TRBD2 identical over 11 bases. The CDR3 sequence is 16 residues long. The V gene's germline CDR1 is SNHLY and CDR2 FYNNEI. V gave up 5 bases and J gave up 7 bases; unmatched junction bases: 10. CDR3 sequence: CASSRDSGGALNEQFF. CDR3 sequence (DNA): TGTGCCAGCAGTCGCGATAGCGGGGGGGCTTTGAATGAGCAGTTCTTC.

The chain has TRBV5-4 and TRBJ1-1; 7 nucleotides line up with TRBD1. The CDR3 is 17 amino acids. Looked up from germline, CDR1 is SGHNT and CDR2 is YYREEE (reference sequence). The V and J ends lost 3 bases and 0 bases, in that order; junction bases with no gene match: 11. CDR3 loop: CASSSITQDRLNTEAFF. CDR3 nucleotide sequence: TGTGCCAGCAGCTCTATAACCCAGGACAGGTTGAACACTGAAGCTTTCTTT.

This sequence joins TRBV7-2 and TRBJ1-1; a weak D match, TRBD1 (6 bases). This CDR3 has 15 amino acids. Deletions cut 5 bases from V and 5 bases from J, with 18 bases between. Germline V gene data show CDR1 as SGHTA and CDR2 as FQGNSA. The CDR3 nucleotides read TGTGCCAGCAGCCCGACATGGGCAGGGGAGACTGAAGCTTTCTTT. The encoded protein is CASSPTWAGETEAFF.

This clone was detected many times. V gene TRBV2 combines with J gene TRBJ1-2; 8 positions agree with TRBD1. In germline, CDR1 is SNHLY, CDR2 FYNNEI. Trimming at V came to 7 bases and at J to 2 bases, leaving 6 bases not matched to a gene. The CDR3 extends over 14 amino acids. Here the CDR3 DNA reads TGTGCCAGCACCGGACAGGGAATCAACTATGGCTACACCTTC. Protein product: CASTGQGINYGYTF.

The J gene is TRBJ1-4, the V gene TRBV19, with D possibly matching TRBD1 (5 bases). CDR3 size: 14 residues. The V and J ends lost 4 bases and 3 bases respectively, with 9 bases between them. Germline loops: CDR1 LNHDA, CDR2 SQIVND (reference sequence). CDR3 bases: TGTGCCAGTAGTAGACGGGGGGCTAATGAAAAACTGTTTTTT. It encodes CASSRRGANEKLFF.

The chain carries TRBV23-1 and TRBJ2-1; 7 bases are shared with TRBD2. TRBV23-1 is identified as an open reading frame with a role that is uncertain. This CDR3 comprises 17 residues. Trimming took 3 bases from V and 0 from J; bases not matched to a gene: 8. CDR3 coding DNA: TGCGCCAGCAGTCATTCTCCTGGGGGGGGCTCCTACAATGAGCAGTTCTTC. Its translation: CASSHSPGGGSYNEQFF.

This rearrangement joins TRBV10-1 to TRBJ1-5; no clear D. Germline V gene data show CDR1 as WNHNN and CDR2 as SYGVQD (reference sequence). The CDR3 length is 12 residues. Deletions cut 4 bases from V and 8 bases from J, with 9 bases between. CDR3 DNA: TGCGCCAGCAGTGGTCGGAGGAAGCCCCAGCATTTT. Translated: CASSGRRKPQHF.

The CDR3 is CASSVNGQLNEKLFF. The CDR3, as DNA: TGTGCCAGCAGTGTAAATGGACAGCTGAATGAAAAACTGTTTTTT. The chain is built from TRBV2 and TRBJ1-4; D might be TRBD1 (6 bases). V was trimmed by 4 bases and J by 5 bases, leaving 14 bases between them. There are 15 residues in the CDR3. Germline V gives CDR1 SNHLY, CDR2 FYNNEI.

The chain uses TRBV19 and TRBJ2-1; TRBD2 agrees at 7 bases. The ends lost 0 bases at V and 12 bases at J; junction bases unmatched: 5. The CDR3 is made up of 13 amino acids. From germline, CDR1 is LNHDA and CDR2 SQIVND (reference sequence). In DNA, the CDR3 is TGTGCCAGTAGTATAGACCGGACTAGTTCGCAGTTCTTC. It yields the protein CASSIDRTSSQFF.

The rearrangement joins TRBV9 to TRBJ2-3; 8 bases are shared with TRBD1. The CDR3 length is 18 residues. V trimming: 4 bases; J trimming: 2 bases; junction bases outside the gene matches: 15. In germline, CDR1 is SGDLS, CDR2 YYNGEE. CDR3: CASSPLRGHNLATDTQYF. Here the CDR3 DNA reads TGTGCCAGCAGCCCCCTCAGGGGGCACAACCTAGCCACAGATACGCAGTATTTT. The full variable domain, its missing parts supplied by reference TRBV9 and TRBJ2-3, is DSGVTQTPKHLITATGQRVTLRCSPRSGDLSVYWYQQSLDQGLQFLIQYYNGEERAKGNILERFSAQQFPDLHSELNLSSLELGDSALYFCASSPLRGHNLATDTQYFGPGTRLTVL.